These T cell receptor beta chains were read from a single sample in a study of blood T cell repertoires in COVID-19. The data were produced by immunoSEQ multiplex PCR, yet TCRdb's version contains in-frame clones alone and is incomplete. The sample yields a few hundred thousand clones, roughly four fifths seen once. The material sequenced was peripheral blood. These TCRs come from a woman aged 60 to 75 with acute or convalescent COVID-19. The CDR3 runs from the conserved cysteine through the conserved F or W. A D gene is named only where the DNA matches it firmly. Some rows mark clone size as missing; the rest say once, few, many or name a class of expanded clone.

J gene: TRBJ1-1; clone size: .; D gene: TRBD1; V gene: TRBV6-6; CDR3 protein: CASRQTGGNTEAFF; CDR3 DNA: TGTGCCAGCAGACAGACAGGGGGAAACACTGAAGCTTTCTTT
J gene: TRBJ2-7; clone size: few; D gene: TRBD1; V gene: TRBV3-1/TRBV3-2; CDR3 protein: CASSQDLDRNEQYF; CDR3 DNA: TGTGCCAGCAGCCAAGATCTGGACAGGAACGAGCAGTACTTC
J gene: TRBJ1-1; clone size: .; D gene: TRBD1; V gene: TRBV6-6; CDR3 protein: CASSYPGTASTEAFF; CDR3 DNA: TGTGCCAGCAGTTACCCAGGGACAGCTTCTACTGAAGCTTTCTTT
J gene: TRBJ1-5; clone size: .; D gene: .; V gene: TRBV30; CDR3 protein: CAWSQGNEQPQHF; CDR3 DNA: TGTGCCTGGAGCCAGGGGAACGAGCAGCCCCAGCATTTT
J gene: TRBJ1-4; clone size: .; D gene: .; V gene: TRBV4-1; CDR3 protein: CASSQARFEKLFF; CDR3 DNA: TGCGCCAGCAGCCAAGCCAGGTTTGAAAAACTGTTTTTT
J gene: TRBJ1-3; clone size: .; D gene: .; V gene: TRBV5-4; CDR3 protein: CASSLEQFSGNTIYF; CDR3 DNA: TGTGCCAGCAGCTTGGAACAGTTCTCTGGAAACACCATATATTTT
J gene: TRBJ1-3; clone size: .; D gene: .; V gene: TRBV10-3; CDR3 protein: CAIRQPGSGNTIYF; CDR3 DNA: TGTGCCATCAGGCAACCAGGCTCTGGAAACACCATATATTTT
J gene: TRBJ2-7; clone size: .; D gene: TRBD1; V gene: TRBV2; CDR3 protein: CASRGQGAWEQYF; CDR3 DNA: TGTGCCAGCAGAGGACAGGGGGCGTGGGAGCAGTACTTC
J gene: TRBJ2-3; clone size: once; D gene: TRBD2; V gene: TRBV5-6; CDR3 protein: CASSPGLAGRGVADTQYF; CDR3 DNA: TGTGCCAGCAGCCCGGGACTAGCGGGGAGGGGAGTGGCAGATACGCAGTATTTT
J gene: TRBJ1-1; clone size: .; D gene: .; V gene: TRBV27; CDR3 protein: CASSASGIWTEAFF; CDR3 DNA: TGTGCCAGCAGTGCCTCAGGGATTTGGACTGAAGCTTTCTTT
J gene: TRBJ1-4; clone size: once; D gene: .; V gene: TRBV5-6; CDR3 protein: CASSYGALGKLFF; CDR3 DNA: TGTGCCAGCAGCTATGGGGCCCTGGGAAAACTGTTTTTT
J gene: TRBJ1-1; clone size: few; D gene: .; V gene: TRBV7-9; CDR3 protein: CASSHTSTEAFF; CDR3 DNA: TGTGCCAGCAGCCACACCTCCACTGAAGCTTTCTTT
J gene: TRBJ2-3; clone size: .; D gene: .; V gene: TRBV30; CDR3 protein: CAWTDSFSTDTQYF; CDR3 DNA: TGTGCCTGGACTGACAGCTTTTCCACAGATACGCAGTATTTT
J gene: TRBJ1-5; clone size: .; D gene: TRBD1; V gene: TRBV19; CDR3 protein: CASSNRGNNQPQHF; CDR3 DNA: TGTGCCAGTAGTAACAGGGGCAACAATCAGCCCCAGCATTTT
J gene: TRBJ2-7; clone size: .; D gene: .; V gene: TRBV7-2; CDR3 protein: CASSLGFLGDYEQYF; CDR3 DNA: TGTGCCAGCAGCTTAGGATTTTTAGGGGACTACGAGCAGTACTTC
J gene: TRBJ1-2; clone size: .; D gene: TRBD1; V gene: TRBV6-5; CDR3 protein: CASSSGQGSPYGYTF; CDR3 DNA: TGTGCCAGCAGTTCCGGACAGGGCTCACCCTATGGCTACACCTTC
J gene: TRBJ2-1; clone size: .; D gene: TRBD2; V gene: TRBV2; CDR3 protein: CASSGGGIYNEQFF; CDR3 DNA: TGTGCCAGCAGTGGGGGGGGGATTTACAATGAGCAGTTCTTC
J gene: TRBJ2-1; clone size: .; D gene: .; V gene: TRBV29-1; CDR3 protein: CSVSDTYNEQFF; CDR3 DNA: TGCAGCGTTTCGGACACCTACAATGAGCAGTTCTTC
J gene: TRBJ1-1; clone size: .; D gene: .; V gene: TRBV6-1; CDR3 protein: CASSEQGSFAEAFF; CDR3 DNA: TGTGCCAGCAGTGAACAGGGTTCTTTCGCTGAAGCTTTCTTT
J gene: TRBJ1-6; clone size: few; D gene: TRBD1; V gene: TRBV6-5; CDR3 protein: CASSMTGGGSPLHF; CDR3 DNA: TGTGCCAGCAGTATGACAGGGGGGGGTTCACCCCTCCACTTT
J gene: TRBJ2-7; clone size: .; D gene: TRBD2; V gene: TRBV2; CDR3 protein: CASSYSGITYEQYF; CDR3 DNA: TGTGCCAGCAGTTATAGCGGGATAACCTACGAGCAGTACTTC
J gene: TRBJ2-3; clone size: .; D gene: TRBD2; V gene: TRBV27; CDR3 protein: CASRGLAGAQYF; CDR3 DNA: TGTGCCAGCAGAGGACTAGCGGGGGCGCAGTATTTT
J gene: TRBJ1-1; clone size: .; D gene: .; V gene: TRBV3-1/TRBV3-2; CDR3 protein: CASSQASEAFF; CDR3 DNA: TGTGCCAGCAGCCAAGCAAGCGAAGCTTTCTTT
J gene: TRBJ1-2; clone size: .; D gene: .; V gene: TRBV2; CDR3 protein: CASSDVGSLSYTF; CDR3 DNA: TGTGCCAGCAGTGATGTCGGGTCCCTCAGCTACACCTTC
J gene: TRBJ1-1; clone size: .; D gene: .; V gene: TRBV20-1; CDR3 protein: CSASPPGLHTEAFF; CDR3 DNA: TGCAGTGCTAGTCCCCCGGGTTTGCACACTGAAGCTTTCTTT
J gene: TRBJ2-7; clone size: .; D gene: .; V gene: TRBV15; CDR3 protein: CATSSKQGGSYEQYF; CDR3 DNA: TGTGCCACCAGCAGCAAACAGGGTGGGTCCTACGAGCAGTACTTC
J gene: TRBJ2-1; clone size: .; D gene: TRBD1; V gene: TRBV6-2/TRBV6-3; CDR3 protein: CASSLTGTVYNEQFF; CDR3 DNA: TGTGCCAGCAGTTTAACCGGGACAGTATACAATGAGCAGTTCTTC
J gene: TRBJ1-3; clone size: once; D gene: .; V gene: TRBV9; CDR3 protein: CASSVEPFHGLSGNTIYF; CDR3 DNA: TGTGCCAGCAGCGTAGAGCCCTTCCATGGGCTCTCTGGAAACACCATATATTTT
J gene: TRBJ2-5; clone size: .; D gene: TRBD1; V gene: TRBV7-2; CDR3 protein: CASSLEGQVLGAQYF; CDR3 DNA: TGTGCCAGCAGCTTAGAGGGACAGGTACTGGGGGCCCAGTACTTC
J gene: TRBJ1-2; clone size: once; D gene: .; V gene: TRBV5-6; CDR3 protein: CASSLALGGPSYTF; CDR3 DNA: TGTGCCAGCAGCTTGGCCCTGGGGGGACCGTCATACACCTTC
J gene: TRBJ1-6; clone size: once; D gene: .; V gene: TRBV27; CDR3 protein: CASTTGFRSSPLHF; CDR3 DNA: TGTGCCAGCACTACAGGGTTTAGATCTTCACCCCTCCACTTT
J gene: TRBJ2-3; clone size: .; D gene: TRBD2; V gene: TRBV27; CDR3 protein: CASTTSGTSTDTQYF; CDR3 DNA: TGTGCCAGCACTACTAGCGGGACTAGCACAGATACGCAGTATTTT
J gene: TRBJ2-1; clone size: .; D gene: TRBD2; V gene: TRBV9; CDR3 protein: CASSVGLAGGNEQFF; CDR3 DNA: TGTGCCAGCAGCGTAGGACTAGCGGGGGGGAATGAGCAGTTCTTC
J gene: TRBJ1-1; clone size: .; D gene: .; V gene: TRBV6-5; CDR3 protein: CASSRRGNTEAFF; CDR3 DNA: TGTGCCAGCAGCCGGAGGGGGAACACTGAAGCTTTCTTT
J gene: TRBJ1-1; clone size: .; D gene: TRBD1; V gene: TRBV27; CDR3 protein: CASSSGTVNTEAFF; CDR3 DNA: TGTGCCAGCAGTTCCGGGACAGTGAACACTGAAGCTTTCTTT
J gene: TRBJ1-5; clone size: .; D gene: TRBD1; V gene: TRBV7-2; CDR3 protein: CASSSGHRGNQPQHF; CDR3 DNA: TGTGCCAGCAGTTCGGGACACAGGGGGAATCAGCCCCAGCATTTT
J gene: TRBJ2-1; clone size: .; D gene: TRBD1; V gene: TRBV19; CDR3 protein: CASSMDRGENNEQFF; CDR3 DNA: TGTGCCAGTAGTATGGACAGGGGCGAAAACAATGAGCAGTTCTTC
J gene: TRBJ1-4; clone size: .; D gene: .; V gene: TRBV12-5; CDR3 protein: CAKPGVGRVNEKLFF; CDR3 DNA: TGTGCTAAGCCCGGGGTGGGCAGAGTTAATGAAAAACTGTTTTTT
J gene: TRBJ2-7; clone size: .; D gene: .; V gene: TRBV5-1; CDR3 protein: CASSLVAAENYEQYF; CDR3 DNA: TGCGCCAGCAGCTTGGTAGCAGCGGAGAACTACGAGCAGTACTTC
J gene: TRBJ1-2; clone size: .; D gene: .; V gene: TRBV7-9; CDR3 protein: CASSFQQLYGYTF; CDR3 DNA: TGTGCCAGCAGCTTCCAACAGCTTTATGGCTACACCTTC
J gene: TRBJ2-5; clone size: .; D gene: TRBD1; V gene: TRBV7-6; CDR3 protein: CASSLAWTGAQETQYF; CDR3 DNA: TGTGCCAGCAGCTTAGCTTGGACAGGGGCACAAGAGACCCAGTACTTC
J gene: TRBJ2-4; clone size: .; D gene: TRBD1; V gene: TRBV29-1; CDR3 protein: CSVVHWGQGMNIQYF; CDR3 DNA: TGCAGCGTCGTCCACTGGGGACAGGGGATGAACATTCAGTACTTC
J gene: TRBJ1-1; clone size: .; D gene: TRBD1; V gene: TRBV2; CDR3 protein: CASRGQGVGSTEAFF; CDR3 DNA: TGTGCCAGCAGGGGACAGGGGGTTGGAAGCACTGAAGCTTTCTTT